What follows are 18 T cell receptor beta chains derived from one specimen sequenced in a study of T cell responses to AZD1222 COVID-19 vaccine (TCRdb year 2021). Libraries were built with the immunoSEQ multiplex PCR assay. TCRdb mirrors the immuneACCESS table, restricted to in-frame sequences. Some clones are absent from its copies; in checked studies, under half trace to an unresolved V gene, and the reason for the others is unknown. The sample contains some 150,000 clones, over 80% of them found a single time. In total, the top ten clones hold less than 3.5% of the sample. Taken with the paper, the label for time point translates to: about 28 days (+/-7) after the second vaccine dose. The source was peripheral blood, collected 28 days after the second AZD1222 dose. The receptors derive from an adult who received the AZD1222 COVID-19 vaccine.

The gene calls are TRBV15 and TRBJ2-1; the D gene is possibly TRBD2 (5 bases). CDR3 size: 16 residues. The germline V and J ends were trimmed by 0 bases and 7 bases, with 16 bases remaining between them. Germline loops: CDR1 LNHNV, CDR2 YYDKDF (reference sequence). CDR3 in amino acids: CATSREILTTLNEQFF. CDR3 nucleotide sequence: TGTGCCACCAGCAGAGAGATTTTGACTACCCTGAATGAGCAGTTCTTC.

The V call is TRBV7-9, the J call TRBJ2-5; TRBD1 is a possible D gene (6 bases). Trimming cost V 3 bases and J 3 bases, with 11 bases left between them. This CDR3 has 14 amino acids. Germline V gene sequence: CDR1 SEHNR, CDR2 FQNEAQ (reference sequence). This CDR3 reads CASSFGTPKETQYF. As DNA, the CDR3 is TGTGCCAGCAGCTTCGGGACACCAAAAGAGACCCAGTACTTC.

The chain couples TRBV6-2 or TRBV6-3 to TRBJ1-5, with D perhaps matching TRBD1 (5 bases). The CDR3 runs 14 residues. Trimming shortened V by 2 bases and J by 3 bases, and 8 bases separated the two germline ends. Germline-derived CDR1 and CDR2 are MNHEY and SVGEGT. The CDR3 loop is CASSYGGPNQPQHF. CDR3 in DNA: TGTGCCAGCAGTTACGGGGGTCCCAATCAGCCCCAGCATTTT.

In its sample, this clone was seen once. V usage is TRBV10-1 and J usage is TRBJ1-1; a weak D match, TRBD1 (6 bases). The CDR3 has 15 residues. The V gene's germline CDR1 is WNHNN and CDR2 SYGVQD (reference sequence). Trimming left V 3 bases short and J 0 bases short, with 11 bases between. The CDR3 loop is CASSDNGQLNTEAFF. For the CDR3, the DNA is TGCGCCAGCAGTGACAACGGACAGTTGAACACTGAAGCTTTCTTT.

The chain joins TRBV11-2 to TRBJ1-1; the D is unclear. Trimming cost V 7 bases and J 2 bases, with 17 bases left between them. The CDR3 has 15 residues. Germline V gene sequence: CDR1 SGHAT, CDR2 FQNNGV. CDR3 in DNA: TGTGCCAGCAAAAGTCTTCCAGGTGGAAACACTGAAGCTTTCTTT. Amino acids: CASKSLPGGNTEAFF.

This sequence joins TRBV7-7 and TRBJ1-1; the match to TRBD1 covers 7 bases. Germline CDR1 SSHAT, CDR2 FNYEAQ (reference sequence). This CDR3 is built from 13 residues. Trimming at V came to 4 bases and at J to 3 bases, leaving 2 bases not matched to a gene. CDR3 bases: TGTGCCAGCAGCTCCGACAGGGACACTGAAGCTTTCTTT. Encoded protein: CASSSDRDTEAFF.

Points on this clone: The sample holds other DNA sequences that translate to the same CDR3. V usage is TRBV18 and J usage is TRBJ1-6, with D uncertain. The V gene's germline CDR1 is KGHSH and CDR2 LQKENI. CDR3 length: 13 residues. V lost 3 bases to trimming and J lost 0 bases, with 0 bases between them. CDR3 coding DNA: TGTGCCAGCTCACCCTCCTATAATTCACCCCTCCACTTT. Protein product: CASSPSYNSPLHF.

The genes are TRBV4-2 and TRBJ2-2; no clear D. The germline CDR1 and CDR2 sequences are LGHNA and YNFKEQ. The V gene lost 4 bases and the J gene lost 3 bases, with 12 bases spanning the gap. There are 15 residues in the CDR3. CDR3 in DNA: TGTGCCAGCAGCCCACGCCTTCGGGACACCGGGGAGCTGTTTTTT. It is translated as CASSPRLRDTGELFF.

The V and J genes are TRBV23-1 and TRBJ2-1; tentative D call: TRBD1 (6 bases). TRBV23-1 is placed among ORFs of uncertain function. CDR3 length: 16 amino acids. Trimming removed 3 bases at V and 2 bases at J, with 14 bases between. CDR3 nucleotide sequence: TGCGCCAGCAGTCATCCAAGGCCAGGGGCCTACAATGAGCAGTTCTTC. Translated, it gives CASSHPRPGAYNEQFF.

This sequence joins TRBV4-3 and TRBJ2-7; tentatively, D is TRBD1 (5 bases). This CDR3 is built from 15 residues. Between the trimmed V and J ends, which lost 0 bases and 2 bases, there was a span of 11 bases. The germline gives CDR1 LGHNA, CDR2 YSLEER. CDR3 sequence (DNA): TGCGCCAGCAGCCAAGAAGGGGCTAAGACCTACGAGCAGTACTTC. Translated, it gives CASSQEGAKTYEQYF.

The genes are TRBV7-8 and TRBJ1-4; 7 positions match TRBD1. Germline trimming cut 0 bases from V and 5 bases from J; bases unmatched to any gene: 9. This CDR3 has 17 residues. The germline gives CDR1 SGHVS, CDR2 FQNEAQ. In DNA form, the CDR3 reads TGTGCCAGCAGCTTAGCTTCCGGGACAGCCCTGAATGAAAAACTGTTTTTT. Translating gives CASSLASGTALNEKLFF.

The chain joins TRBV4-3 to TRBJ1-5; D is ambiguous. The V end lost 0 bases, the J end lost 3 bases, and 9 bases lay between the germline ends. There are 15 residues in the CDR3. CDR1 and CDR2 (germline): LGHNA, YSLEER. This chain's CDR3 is CASSQDRSSNQPQHF. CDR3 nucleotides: TGCGCCAGCAGCCAAGATCGCTCGTCCAATCAGCCCCAGCATTTT.

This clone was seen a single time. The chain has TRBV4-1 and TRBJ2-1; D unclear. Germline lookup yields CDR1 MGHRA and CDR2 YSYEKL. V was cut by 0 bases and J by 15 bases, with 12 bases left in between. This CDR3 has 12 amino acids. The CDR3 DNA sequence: TGCGCCAGCAGCCAAGACAGAGGATGGCCGTTCTTC. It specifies CASSQDRGWPFF.

This chain's CDR3 is CANPEKTSFTDTQYF. DNA of the CDR3: TGTGCCAACCCAGAGAAGACTAGCTTCACAGATACGCAGTATTTT. The chain recombines TRBV28 with TRBJ2-3; 7 bases align to TRBD2. CDR3 length: 15 residues. Germline V lookup: CDR1 MDHEN, CDR2 SYDVKM. V lost 10 bases, J lost 2 bases, and 12 bases stayed unmatched.

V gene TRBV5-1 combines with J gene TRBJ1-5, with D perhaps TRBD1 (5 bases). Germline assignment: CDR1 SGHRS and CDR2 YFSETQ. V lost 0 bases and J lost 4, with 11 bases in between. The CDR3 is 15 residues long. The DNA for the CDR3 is TGCGCCAGCAGCTTGGGGGGTCGGACAAATCAGCCCCAGCATTTT. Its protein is CASSLGGRTNQPQHF. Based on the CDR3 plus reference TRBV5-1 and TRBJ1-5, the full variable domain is KAGVTQTPRYLIKTRGQQVTLSCSPISGHRSVSWYQQTPGQGLQFLFEYFSETQRNKGNFPGRFSGRQFSNSRSEMNVSTLELGDSALYLCASSLGGRTNQPQHFGDGTRLSIL.

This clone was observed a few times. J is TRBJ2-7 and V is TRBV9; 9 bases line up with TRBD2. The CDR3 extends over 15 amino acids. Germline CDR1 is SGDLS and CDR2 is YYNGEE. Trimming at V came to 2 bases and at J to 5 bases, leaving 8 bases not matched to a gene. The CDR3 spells CASSVSGRLMDEQYF. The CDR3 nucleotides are TGTGCCAGCAGCGTGAGCGGGAGGTTGATGGACGAGCAGTACTTC. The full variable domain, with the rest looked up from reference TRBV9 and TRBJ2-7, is DSGVTQTPKHLITATGQRVTLRCSPRSGDLSVYWYQQSLDQGLQFLIQYYNGEERAKGNILERFSAQQFPDLHSELNLSSLELGDSALYFCASSVSGRLMDEQYFGPGTRLTVT.

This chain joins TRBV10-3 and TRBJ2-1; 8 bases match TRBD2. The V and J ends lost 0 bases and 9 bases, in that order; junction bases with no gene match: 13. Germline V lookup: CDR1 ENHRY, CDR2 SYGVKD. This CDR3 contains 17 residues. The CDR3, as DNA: TGTGCCATCAGTGAGTCGGGGGGCGGTAGCGGGATCGGTGAGCAGTTCTTC. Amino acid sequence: CAISESGGGSGIGEQFF.

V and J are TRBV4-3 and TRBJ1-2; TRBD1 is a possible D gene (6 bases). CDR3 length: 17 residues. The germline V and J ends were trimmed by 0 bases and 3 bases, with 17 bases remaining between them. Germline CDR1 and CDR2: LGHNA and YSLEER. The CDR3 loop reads CASSQELRGARDYGYTF. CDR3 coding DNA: TGCGCCAGCAGCCAAGAGTTGCGGGGGGCGAGAGACTATGGCTACACCTTC.